These 27 T cell receptor beta chains originate from one sample sequenced in a study of CXCR3-negative and CXCR3-positive naive CD8 T cells. UMI-tagged TRB cDNA libraries were built via 5' RACE. Each CDR3 protein gets one entry in TCRdb, which reprocessed the 5' RACE reads and gives no DNA. Its listing shows 50,000 to 75,000 distinct CDR3 sequences. What was sequenced was naive CXCR3- CD8+ T cells from blood. Subset specified: CD45RO-CCR7+CD27+CD95- naive CD8+ T cells lacking CXCR3 (TNR3-). These receptors were obtained from a human donor in good health. Some clones in this sample may be carry-over from other donors' samples.

The chain links TRBV29-1 to TRBJ1-2; lacking DNA, the TRBD1 call made by TCRdb goes unchecked. The V gene's germline CDR1 is SQVTM and CDR2 ANQGSEA. There are 14 residues in the CDR3. CDR3 amino acids: CSVDAGISNYGYTF.

The gene calls are TRBV6-2 or TRBV6-3 and TRBJ2-5; the D call of TRBD1 rests on TCRdb alone, since no DNA is present to check it. Germline V lookup: CDR1 MNHEY, CDR2 SVGEGT. This CDR3 contains 14 residues. The CDR3 protein is CASSYRGQQETQYF.

This chain connects TRBV7-2 to TRBJ2-2; the TCRdb D gene call, TRBD1, has no DNA to confirm it. This CDR3 comprises 16 residues. The V gene's germline CDR1 is SGHTA and CDR2 FQGNSA. The CDR3 spells CASSALTGPNTGELFF. Combining the CDR3 with reference TRBV7-2 and TRBJ2-2 gives the whole variable domain GAGVSQSPSNKVTEKGKDVELRCDPISGHTALYWYRQSLGQGLEFLIYFQGNSAPDKSGLPSDRFSAERTGGSVSTLTIQRTQQEDSAVYLCASSALTGPNTGELFFGEGSRLTVL.

The chain couples TRBV29-1 to TRBJ2-7; the D call of TRBD1 rests on TCRdb alone, since no DNA is present to check it. Germline V CDR1 and CDR2: SQVTM, ANQGSEA. The CDR3 is 13 amino acids. The CDR3 protein is CSFRDGESYEQYF.

The rearrangement uses TRBV3-2 and TRBJ2-4; TCRdb selects TRBD1, and the lack of DNA leaves this call unchecked. TRBV3-2 represents a pseudogene. The CDR3 contains 16 residues. Here the CDR3 reads CASSQDLRAPKNIQYF.

J is TRBJ2-1 and V is TRBV3-1. The CDR3 covers 12 residues. Germline CDR1 LGHDT, CDR2 YNNKEL (reference sequence). The CDR3 sequence is CASSQVSDEQFF.

The rearrangement joins TRBV7-2 to TRBJ2-1. This CDR3 has 12 residues. Germline V gene sequence: CDR1 SGHTA, CDR2 FQGNSA. The CDR3 loop reads CASSLVDWEQFF.

The genes are TRBV5-8 and TRBJ2-7; TCRdb lists TRBD2, though no DNA is available to test this call. The CDR3 extends over 14 amino acids. Germline assignment: CDR1 SGHTS and CDR2 YDEGEE. CDR3 protein: CASSFPAGGYEQYF.

The chain links TRBV6-2 or TRBV6-3 to TRBJ2-7. The CDR3 has 13 amino acids. CDR1 is MNHEY, CDR2 SVGEGT, per germline. CDR3 amino acids: CASSYGTLLEQYF.

This chain connects TRBV29-1 to TRBJ1-4; TCRdb picks TRBD1, but there is no DNA to check that call. Germline V gene data show CDR1 as SQVTM and CDR2 as ANQGSEA. The CDR3 covers 14 residues. This chain's CDR3 is CSVEESRGNEKLFF.

The rearrangement links TRBV7-9 to TRBJ1-1. The CDR3 has 11 amino acids. Germline CDR1 is SEHNR and CDR2 is FQNEAQ (reference sequence). The CDR3 here is CASSLVTEAFF. Together with reference TRBV7-9 and TRBJ1-1, the CDR3 gives the full variable domain: DTGVSQNPRHKITKRGQNVTFRCDPISEHNRLYWYRQTLGQGPEFLTYFQNEAQLEKSRLLSDRFSAERPKGSFSTLEIQRTEQGDSAMYLCASSLVTEAFFGQGTRLTVV.

The chain carries TRBV6-5 and TRBJ1-1. The germline gives CDR1 MNHEY, CDR2 SVGAGI. The length of the CDR3 is 15 residues. The CDR3 is CASSYSTNGYTEAFF.

The chain links TRBV21-1 to TRBJ2-7; the D call from TCRdb, TRBD1, cannot be confirmed without DNA. TRBV21-1 is given as a pseudogene. The CDR3 is made up of 13 amino acids. CDR3: CASSKRDTYEQYF.

The rearrangement joins TRBV29-1 to TRBJ2-7; TCRdb lists TRBD1, though no DNA is available to test this call. CDR1 SQVTM and CDR2 ANQGSEA come from the germline V gene. The CDR3 runs to 13 residues. This CDR3 is CSVLEDSLYEQYF.

The genes are TRBV29-1 and TRBJ2-7; with no DNA, the TCRdb D assignment of TRBD2 cannot be verified. Per the germline V gene, CDR1 is SQVTM and CDR2 is ANQGSEA. The CDR3 length is 11 residues. This CDR3 is CSVDGADEQYF.

The J gene is TRBJ1-5, the V gene TRBV6-5; TCRdb's D gene call, TRBD1, goes unchecked for lack of DNA. The CDR3 is 15 residues long. Germline loops: CDR1 MNHEY, CDR2 SVGAGI. The CDR3 here is CASSSLGNSNQPQHF.

The V gene is TRBV23-1, the J gene TRBJ2-1; TCRdb's D gene call, TRBD2, goes unchecked for lack of DNA. TRBV23-1 falls under the ORF class, with uncertain function. There are 16 residues in the CDR3. The CDR3 is CASSRTPQGPLREQFF.

The CDR3 region is CASSLAGDPNKNIQYF. J is TRBJ2-4 and V is TRBV27; TCRdb reports TRBD2, a call that lacks DNA to check it against. The CDR3 is 16 residues long. Looked up from germline, CDR1 is MNHEY and CDR2 is SMNVEV (reference sequence).

The V and J genes are TRBV29-1 and TRBJ2-1; TCRdb's D call, TRBD2, is unchecked because there is no DNA. This CDR3 has 18 residues. The germline gives CDR1 SQVTM, CDR2 ANQGSEA. The chain's CDR3 is CSVALGKYGGFRYNEQFF.

The V gene is TRBV7-9, the J gene TRBJ2-7; no DNA is available, so the TRBD1 call from TCRdb remains unchecked. This CDR3 region has 17 residues. Germline V lookup: CDR1 SEHNR, CDR2 FQNEAQ (reference sequence). CDR3 amino acids: CASSLAPIQGAIYEQYF.

This sequence joins TRBV10-3 and TRBJ1-1. The germline V gene has CDR1 ENHRY and CDR2 SYGVKD. This CDR3 has 13 amino acids. CDR3 amino acids: CAISDRQNTEAFF.

The rearrangement links TRBV7-3 to TRBJ2-2; checking the TCRdb D call of TRBD2 is not possible without DNA. Germline assignment: CDR1 SGHTA and CDR2 FQGTGA. The CDR3 totals 16 residues. The CDR3 loop reads CASSSIAGGPTGELFF. Variable domain in full (rest from reference TRBV7-3 and TRBJ2-2): GAGVSQTPSNKVTEKGKYVELRCDPISGHTALYWYRQSLGQGPEFLIYFQGTGAADDSGLPNDRFFAVRPEGSVSTLKIQRTERGDSAVYLCASSSIAGGPTGELFFGEGSRLTVL.

The chain's CDR3 is CASSQDPVLGSTDTQYF. The chain employs TRBV4-3 and TRBJ2-3; the D call of TRBD2 rests on TCRdb alone, since no DNA is present to check it. There are 17 residues in the CDR3. Germline values: CDR1 LGHNA, CDR2 YSLEER.

J is TRBJ2-2 and V is TRBV10-2. Germline V gives CDR1 WSHSY, CDR2 SAAADI. The CDR3 contains 12 residues. CDR3 in amino acids: CASGEGAGELFF.

V is TRBV6-2 or TRBV6-3 and J is TRBJ1-5. The CDR3 is 15 amino acids. CDR1 and CDR2 (germline): MNHEY, SVGEGT. CDR3: CASSYSAYSNQPQHF.

This chain joins TRBV2 and TRBJ1-4; TCRdb names TRBD1, which stays unverified in the absence of DNA. There are 15 residues in the CDR3. Germline CDR1 and CDR2: SNHLY and FYNNEI. CDR3 residues: CASSEGGWSNEKLFF.

The chain uses TRBV29-1 and TRBJ2-2; TCRdb designates TRBD1, a call that cannot be tested without DNA. Germline lookup yields CDR1 SQVTM and CDR2 ANQGSEA. The CDR3 is 15 residues long. The CDR3: CSVVSSGAGIGELFF.